The 17 T cell receptor beta chains below come from one sample, sequenced in a study of T cell responses to AZD1222 COVID-19 vaccine. Only in-frame clones appear in the TCRdb table, and some are missing; sequencing was by immunoSEQ multiplex PCR. The sample has approximately 180,000 clones; about nine tenths are singletons. The specimen was peripheral blood, collected on day 0 of AZD1222 vaccination. These receptors were taken from an adult in good health.

The genes are TRBV4-1 and TRBJ1-1; no definite D call. The CDR3 has 14 amino acids. Trimming took off 1 base at V and 3 bases at J, with 9 bases between the two ends. In germline, CDR1 is MGHRA, CDR2 YSYEKL. CDR3 residues: CASSQAMGYTEAFF. In DNA, the CDR3 is TGCGCCAGCAGCCAAGCCATGGGGTACACTGAAGCTTTCTTT.

V usage is TRBV6-2 or TRBV6-3 and J usage is TRBJ1-1; 8 bases agree with TRBD1. Losses at the gene ends were 6 bases for V and 4 bases for J; bases not matched to a gene: 7. CDR1 and CDR2 from the germline V gene are MNHEY and SVGEGT. The CDR3 runs to 14 residues. In DNA, the CDR3 is TGTGCCAGCAGCGTCAACAGGGGGAGCACTGAAGCTTTCTTT. Its translation is CASSVNRGSTEAFF.

The chain couples TRBV7-2 to TRBJ1-3; tentative D call: TRBD1 (5 bases). V lost 6 bases and J 2 bases, leaving 14 bases between the germline ends. CDR1 and CDR2 (germline): SGHTA, FQGNSA. The CDR3 is 15 amino acids. DNA of the CDR3: TGTGCCAGCAGTCAACGGGAGACAGCTGGAAACACCATATATTTT. Translating it yields CASSQRETAGNTIYF. Together with reference TRBV7-2 and TRBJ1-3, the CDR3 gives the full variable domain: GAGVSQSPSNKVTEKGKDVELRCDPISGHTALYWYRQSLGQGLEFLIYFQGNSAPDKSGLPSDRFSAERTGGSVSTLTIQRTQQEDSAVYLCASSQRETAGNTIYFGEGSWLTVV.

The rearrangement joins TRBV5-1 to TRBJ1-1; possible D gene TRBD1, 5 bases. The length of the CDR3 is 14 residues. The V end lost 5 bases, the J end lost 3 bases, and 14 bases lay between the germline ends. Looked up from germline, CDR1 is SGHRS and CDR2 is YFSETQ. The CDR3 spells CASRPVRGDTEAFF. DNA of the CDR3: TGCGCCAGCAGACCAGTGAGAGGGGACACTGAAGCTTTCTTT. Together with reference TRBV5-1 and TRBJ1-1, the CDR3 gives the full variable domain: KAGVTQTPRYLIKTRGQQVTLSCSPISGHRSVSWYQQTPGQGLQFLFEYFSETQRNKGNFPGRFSGRQFSNSRSEMNVSTLELGDSALYLCASRPVRGDTEAFFGQGTRLTVV.

This clone was seen once. The rearrangement uses TRBV5-3 and TRBJ2-7, with 7 bases fitting TRBD1. TRBV5-3 has ORF status, its function being uncertain. The junction had 9 bases not matched to a gene; V was cut back by 7 bases and J by 2 bases. The CDR3 has 14 amino acids. The CDR3 loop is CARPRPGTAYEQYF. The CDR3 nucleotides are TGTGCCAGACCACGTCCCGGGACAGCCTACGAGCAGTACTTC.

The V and J genes are TRBV30 and TRBJ1-5, with 7 bases fitting TRBD1. Trimming took 0 bases from V and 4 from J; bases not matched to a gene: 3. Germline CDR1 is GTSNPN and CDR2 is SVGIG (reference sequence). The CDR3 has 14 residues. CDR3 region: CAWSVPGGNQPQHF. The CDR3 DNA follows: TGTGCCTGGAGTGTACCAGGGGGGAATCAGCCCCAGCATTTT.

This chain links TRBV5-4 with TRBJ2-1; 14 bases align to TRBD2. CDR1 SGHNT and CDR2 YYREEE come from the germline V gene (reference sequence). Germline trimming cut 5 bases from V and 6 bases from J; bases unmatched to any gene: 7. The length of the CDR3 is 16 residues. Written as DNA, the CDR3 is TGTGCCAGCAGTTTCGGACTAGCGGGGGGCCCCAATGAGCAGTTCTTC. Its translation is CASSFGLAGGPNEQFF.

The genes are TRBV29-1 and TRBJ2-3, with a tentative D call TRBD1 (5 bases). Germline loops: CDR1 SQVTM, CDR2 ANQGSEA. The CDR3 totals 15 residues. Trimming shortened V by 6 bases and J by 2 bases, and 18 bases separated the two germline ends. CDR3: CSVQPRQGLTDTQYF. The CDR3 DNA is TGCAGCGTACAACCTCGGCAGGGCCTCACAGATACGCAGTATTTT.

The genes are TRBV6-4 and TRBJ1-6, with TRBD1 as a possible D gene (6 bases). CDR3 size: 17 residues. V dropped 2 bases and J dropped 4 bases, with 15 bases sitting between them. Germline CDR1 is MRHNA and CDR2 is SNTAGT. The CDR3 reads CASSDGQRDEYNSPLHF. CDR3 nucleotide sequence: TGTGCCAGCAGTGACGGACAGAGGGATGAATATAATTCACCCCTCCACTTT.

This chain uses TRBV7-2 with TRBJ2-5, with 7 positions matching TRBD2. J was trimmed by 4 bases and V by 1 base; bases with no gene match: 3. CDR3 length equals 14 residues. CDR1 is SGHTA and CDR2 is FQGNSA in the germline V gene. The CDR3 sequence is CASSLGGGRETQYF. As DNA, the CDR3 is TGTGCCAGCAGCTTAGGGGGGGGGAGAGAGACCCAGTACTTC.

The gene calls are TRBV18 and TRBJ2-5, with 7 bases matching TRBD1. CDR3 size: 15 residues. Trimming removed 3 bases from V and 5 bases from J; junction bases left unmatched: 9. Germline V gene data show CDR1 as KGHSH and CDR2 as LQKENI. Here the CDR3 DNA reads TGTGCCAGCTCACCCCAGACAGGGAAGGAGGAGACCCAGTACTTC. Translated, it gives CASSPQTGKEETQYF.

V gene TRBV19 combines with J gene TRBJ2-5, with D possibly called TRBD1 or TRBD2 (5 bases each). This CDR3 region has 14 residues. Germline values: CDR1 LNHDA, CDR2 SQIVND (reference sequence). V was cut by 4 bases and J by 2 bases, with 11 bases left in between. The CDR3 loop reads CASSKGTKQETQYF. For the CDR3, the DNA is TGTGCCAGTAGTAAAGGGACCAAACAAGAGACCCAGTACTTC.

The chain is built from TRBV20-1 and TRBJ1-1, with D uncertain. The CDR3 is made up of 11 amino acids. CDR1 and CDR2 (germline): DFQATT, SNEGSKA (reference sequence). V was trimmed by 4 bases and J by 3 bases, leaving 6 bases between them. CDR3 DNA: TGCAGTGCTATTATAGACACTGAAGCTTTCTTT. Residues: CSAIIDTEAFF.

The chain is built from TRBV14 and TRBJ1-1; D call uncertain. Germline CDR1 and CDR2: SGHDN and FVKESK. V lost 0 bases and J 1 base, leaving 9 bases between the germline ends. The CDR3 consists of 15 residues. The CDR3 nucleotides are TGTGCCAGCAGCCAAGATATGTCCCGGAACACTGAAGCTTTCTTT. It specifies CASSQDMSRNTEAFF.

V and J are TRBV9 and TRBJ2-7; 10 bases align to TRBD1. Germline V CDR1 and CDR2: SGDLS, YYNGEE. The CDR3 has 17 amino acids. The J segment lost 0 bases and the V segment lost 4 bases, leaving 10 bases of the junction unmatched. CDR3 nucleotide sequence: TGTGCCAGCAGCCTAACCGGGACAGGGGTTAGCTCCTACGAGCAGTACTTC. Its translation: CASSLTGTGVSSYEQYF.

V usage is TRBV5-8 and J usage is TRBJ1-1, with D possibly TRBD1 on 5 matching bases. This CDR3 is 11 amino acids long. Trimming cost V 9 bases and J 6 bases, with 12 bases left between them. Germline loops: CDR1 SGHTS, CDR2 YDEGEE. CDR3 DNA: TGTGCCAACGATCGGACATCTGAAGCTTTCTTT. Translation gives CANDRTSEAFF.

The CDR3 here is CASSLLQGDLMNTEAFF. CDR3 sequence (DNA): TGTGCCAGCAGCTTATTACAGGGGGACTTGATGAACACTGAAGCTTTCTTT. The rearrangement uses TRBV7-2 and TRBJ1-1; 8 bases fit TRBD1. V dropped 2 bases and J dropped 0; count of bases not matched to a gene: 8. Per the germline V gene, CDR1 is SGHTA and CDR2 is FQGNSA. The CDR3 contains 17 residues.